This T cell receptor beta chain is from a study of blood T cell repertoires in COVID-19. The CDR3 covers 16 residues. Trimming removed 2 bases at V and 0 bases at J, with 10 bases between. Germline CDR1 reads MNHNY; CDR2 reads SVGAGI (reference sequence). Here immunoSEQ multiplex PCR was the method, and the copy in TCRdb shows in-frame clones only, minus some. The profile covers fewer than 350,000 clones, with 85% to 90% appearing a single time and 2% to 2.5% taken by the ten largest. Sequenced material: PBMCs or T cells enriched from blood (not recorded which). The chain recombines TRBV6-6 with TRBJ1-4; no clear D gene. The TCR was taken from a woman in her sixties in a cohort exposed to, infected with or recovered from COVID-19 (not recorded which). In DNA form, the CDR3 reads TGTGCCAGCAGTTACGTCCGGAGAGCAACTAATGAAAAACTGTTTTTT. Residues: CASSYVRRATNEKLFF.